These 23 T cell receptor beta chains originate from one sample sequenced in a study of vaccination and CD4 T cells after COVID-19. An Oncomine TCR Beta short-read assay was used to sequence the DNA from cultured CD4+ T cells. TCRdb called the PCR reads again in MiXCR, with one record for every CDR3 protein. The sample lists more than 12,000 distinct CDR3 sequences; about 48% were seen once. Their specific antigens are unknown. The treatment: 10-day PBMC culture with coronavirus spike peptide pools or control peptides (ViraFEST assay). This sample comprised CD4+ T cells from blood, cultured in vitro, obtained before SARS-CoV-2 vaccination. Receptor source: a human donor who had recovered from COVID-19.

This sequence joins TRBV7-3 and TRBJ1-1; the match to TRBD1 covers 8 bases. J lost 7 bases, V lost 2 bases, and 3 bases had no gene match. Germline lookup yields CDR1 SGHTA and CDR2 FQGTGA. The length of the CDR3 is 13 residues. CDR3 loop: CASSLSGGVEAFF. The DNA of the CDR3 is TGTGCCAGCAGCTTATCAGGGGGCGTTGAAGCTTTCTTT.

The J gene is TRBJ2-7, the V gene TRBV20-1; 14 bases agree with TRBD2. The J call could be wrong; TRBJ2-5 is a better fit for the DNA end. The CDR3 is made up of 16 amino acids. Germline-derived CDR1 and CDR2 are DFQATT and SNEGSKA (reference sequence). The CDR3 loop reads CSARSTSGGAGETQYF. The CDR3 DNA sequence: TGCAGTGCCCGCTCGACTAGCGGGGGGGCCGGAGAGACCCAGTACTTC.

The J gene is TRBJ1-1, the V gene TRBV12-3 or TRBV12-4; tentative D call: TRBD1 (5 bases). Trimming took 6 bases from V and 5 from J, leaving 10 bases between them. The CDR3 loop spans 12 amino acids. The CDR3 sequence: CASSPGGTEAFF. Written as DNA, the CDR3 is TGTGCCAGCAGCCCTGGGGGGACTGAAGCTTTCTTT.

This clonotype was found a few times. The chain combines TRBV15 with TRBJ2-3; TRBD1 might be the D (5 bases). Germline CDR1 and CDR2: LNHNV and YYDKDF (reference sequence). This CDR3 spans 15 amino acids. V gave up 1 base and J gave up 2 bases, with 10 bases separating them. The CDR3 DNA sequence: TGTGCCACCAGCAGAGGGACACCTCCCACAGATACGCAGTATTTT. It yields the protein CATSRGTPPTDTQYF.

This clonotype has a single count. The CDR3 DNA reads as TGTGCCAGCACCAAACAGGGGTTGAACACTGAAGCTTTCTTT. It translates to CASTKQGLNTEAFF. The chain couples TRBV28 to TRBJ1-1; 7 bases agree with TRBD1. With V trimmed by 7 bases and J by 0 bases, 5 bases remained unmatched. The CDR3 is 14 amino acids. Germline lookup yields CDR1 MDHEN and CDR2 SYDVKM. The whole variable domain, filled in from reference TRBV28 and TRBJ1-1, reads DVKVTQSSRYLVKRTGEKVFLECVQDMDHENMFWYRQDPGLGLRLIYFSYDVKMKEKGDIPEGYSVSREKKERFSLILESASTNQTSMYLCASTKQGLNTEAFFGQGTRLTVV.

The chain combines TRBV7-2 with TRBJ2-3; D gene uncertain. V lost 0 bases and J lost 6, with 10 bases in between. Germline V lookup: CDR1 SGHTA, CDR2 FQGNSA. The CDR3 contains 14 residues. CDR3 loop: CASSLAIFPDTQYF. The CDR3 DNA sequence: TGTGCCAGCAGCTTAGCGATTTTCCCCGATACGCAGTATTTT.

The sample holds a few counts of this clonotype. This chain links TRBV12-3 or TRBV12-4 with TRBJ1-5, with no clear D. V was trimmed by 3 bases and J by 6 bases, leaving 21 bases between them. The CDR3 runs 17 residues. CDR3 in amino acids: CASSFESAGGYSQPQHF. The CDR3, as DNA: TGTGCCAGCAGTTTTGAGTCGGCGGGTGGGTATAGTCAGCCCCAGCATTTT.

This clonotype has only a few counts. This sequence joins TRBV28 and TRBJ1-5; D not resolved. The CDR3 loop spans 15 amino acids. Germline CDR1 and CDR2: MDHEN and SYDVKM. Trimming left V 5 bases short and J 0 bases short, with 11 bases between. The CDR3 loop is CASSALVDSNQPQHF. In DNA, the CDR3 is TGTGCCAGCAGTGCCCTTGTGGATAGCAATCAGCCCCAGCATTTT.

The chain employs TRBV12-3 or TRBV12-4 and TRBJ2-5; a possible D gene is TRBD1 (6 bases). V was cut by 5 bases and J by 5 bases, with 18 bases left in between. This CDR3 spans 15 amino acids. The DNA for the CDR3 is TGTGCCAGCAGTGACGGCAGGGGCGGTAGGGAGACCCAGTACTTC. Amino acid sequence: CASSDGRGGRETQYF.

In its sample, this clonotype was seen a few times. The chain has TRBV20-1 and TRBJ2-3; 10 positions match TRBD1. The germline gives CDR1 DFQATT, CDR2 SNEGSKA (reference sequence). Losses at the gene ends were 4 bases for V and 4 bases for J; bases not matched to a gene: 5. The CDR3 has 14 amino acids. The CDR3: CSATATGGADTQYF. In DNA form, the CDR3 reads TGCAGTGCTACCGCGACAGGGGGCGCAGATACGCAGTATTTT.

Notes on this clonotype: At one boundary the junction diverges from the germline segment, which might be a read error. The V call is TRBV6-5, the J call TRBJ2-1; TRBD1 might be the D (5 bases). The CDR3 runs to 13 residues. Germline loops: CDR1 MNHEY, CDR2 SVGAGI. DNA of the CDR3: TGTGGCAGCAGTTACACCAGGGCACAGGAGCAGTTCTTC. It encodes CGSSYTRAQEQFF.

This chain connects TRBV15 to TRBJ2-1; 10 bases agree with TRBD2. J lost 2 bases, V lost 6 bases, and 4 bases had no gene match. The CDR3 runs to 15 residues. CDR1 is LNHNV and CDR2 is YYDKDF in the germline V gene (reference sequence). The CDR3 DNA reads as TGTGCCACCAGACTTAGCGGGGGGACCTACAATGAGCAGTTCTTC. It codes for CATRLSGGTYNEQFF.

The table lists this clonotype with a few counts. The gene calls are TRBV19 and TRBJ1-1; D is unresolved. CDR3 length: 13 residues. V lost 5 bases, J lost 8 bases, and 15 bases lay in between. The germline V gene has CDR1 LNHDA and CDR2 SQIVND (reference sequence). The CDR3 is CASSGRNYIEAFF. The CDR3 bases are TGTGCCAGTAGTGGGAGGAATTACATCGAAGCTTTCTTT.

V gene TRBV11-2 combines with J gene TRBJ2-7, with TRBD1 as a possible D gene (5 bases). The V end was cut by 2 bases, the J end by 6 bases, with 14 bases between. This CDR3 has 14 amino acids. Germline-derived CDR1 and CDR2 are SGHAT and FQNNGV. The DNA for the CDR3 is TGTGCCAGCAGCTTAACAGGTGCGCAGGGCGAGCAGTACTTC. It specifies CASSLTGAQGEQYF.

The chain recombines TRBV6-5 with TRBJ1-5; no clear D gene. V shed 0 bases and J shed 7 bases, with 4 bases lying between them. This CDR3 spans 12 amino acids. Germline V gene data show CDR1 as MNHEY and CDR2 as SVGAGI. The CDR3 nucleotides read TGTGCCAGCAGTTACTCCGGACAGCCCCAGCATTTT. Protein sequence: CASSYSGQPQHF.

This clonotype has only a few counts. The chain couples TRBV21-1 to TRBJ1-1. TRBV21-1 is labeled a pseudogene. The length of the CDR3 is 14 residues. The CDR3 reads CASSKDYERTEAFF. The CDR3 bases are TGTGCCAGCAGCAAAGATTATGAGAGGACTGAAGCTTTCTTT.

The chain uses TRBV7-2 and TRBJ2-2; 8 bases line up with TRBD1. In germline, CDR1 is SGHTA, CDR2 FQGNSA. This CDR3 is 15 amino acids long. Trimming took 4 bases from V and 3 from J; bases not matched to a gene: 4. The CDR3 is CASSYGQGHTGELFF. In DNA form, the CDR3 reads TGTGCCAGCAGCTACGGACAGGGTCACACCGGGGAGCTGTTTTTT.

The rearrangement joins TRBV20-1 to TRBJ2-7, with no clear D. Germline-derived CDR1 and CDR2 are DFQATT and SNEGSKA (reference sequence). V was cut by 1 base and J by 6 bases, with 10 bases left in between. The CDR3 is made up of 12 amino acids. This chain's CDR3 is CSARVGPPEQYF. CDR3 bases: TGCAGTGCTAGAGTCGGGCCCCCCGAGCAGTACTTC.

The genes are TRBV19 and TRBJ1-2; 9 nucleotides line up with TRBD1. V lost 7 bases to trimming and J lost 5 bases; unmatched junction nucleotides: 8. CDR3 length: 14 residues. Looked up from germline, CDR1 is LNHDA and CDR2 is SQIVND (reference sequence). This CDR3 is CASKGTGNWYGYTF. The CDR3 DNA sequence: TGTGCCAGTAAGGGGACAGGGAATTGGTATGGCTACACCTTC.

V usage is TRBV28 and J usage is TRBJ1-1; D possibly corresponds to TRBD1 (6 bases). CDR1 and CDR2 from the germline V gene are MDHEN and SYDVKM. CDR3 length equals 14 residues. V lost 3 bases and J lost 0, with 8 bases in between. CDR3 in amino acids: CASSLDRLNTEAFF. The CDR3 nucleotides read TGTGCCAGCAGTTTGGACAGATTGAACACTGAAGCTTTCTTT. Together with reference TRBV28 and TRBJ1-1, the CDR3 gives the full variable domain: DVKVTQSSRYLVKRTGEKVFLECVQDMDHENMFWYRQDPGLGLRLIYFSYDVKMKEKGDIPEGYSVSREKKERFSLILESASTNQTSMYLCASSLDRLNTEAFFGQGTRLTVV.

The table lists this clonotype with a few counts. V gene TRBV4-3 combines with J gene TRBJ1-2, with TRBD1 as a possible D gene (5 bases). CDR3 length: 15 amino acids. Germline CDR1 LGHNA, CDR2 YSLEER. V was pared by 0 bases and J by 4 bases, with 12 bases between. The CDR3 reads CASSQERGTIYGYTF. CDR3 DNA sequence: TGCGCCAGCAGCCAAGAGCGGGGGACGATCTATGGCTACACCTTC.

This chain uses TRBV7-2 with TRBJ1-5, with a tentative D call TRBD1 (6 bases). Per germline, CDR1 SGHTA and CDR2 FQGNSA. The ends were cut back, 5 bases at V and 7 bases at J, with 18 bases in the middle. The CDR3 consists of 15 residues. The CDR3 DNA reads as TGTGCCAGCAGCCCAGTGACAGGCCCCAGGCAGCCCCAGCATTTT. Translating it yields CASSPVTGPRQPQHF.

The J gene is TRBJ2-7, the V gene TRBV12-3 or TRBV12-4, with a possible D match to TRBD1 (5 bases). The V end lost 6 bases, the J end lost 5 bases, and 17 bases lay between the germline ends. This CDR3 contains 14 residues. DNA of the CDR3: TGTGCCAGCAGCCTAGGACAATCGGTTGACGAGCAGTACTTC. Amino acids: CASSLGQSVDEQYF.